The source of this TCR beta chain is a study of cytomegalovirus exposure and HLA in healthy donors. This clone showed up just a few times. This PCR relied on a set of 60 Vbeta primers and 13 Jbeta primers. Using immunoSEQ multiplex PCR, the repertoire was profiled, and TCRdb retains in-frame clones only, with some absent. This repertoire shows some 200,000 clones, around three quarters found once; its top ten account for about 0.7%. After removal of 0 bases from V and 8 bases from J, the junction contained 9 bases not matched to a gene. Germline-derived CDR1 and CDR2 are SGDLS and YYNGEE. CDR3 length equals 16 residues.

The chain recombines TRBV9 with TRBJ2-1; 9 bases line up with TRBD2. The sequence was obtained from a boy between 10 and 17 years old in good health and CMV-seronegative. The sequenced sample consisted of PBMCs. The CDR3 DNA is TGTGCCAGCAGCGTAGTCGCGGGGGGGCCGCCTTATGAGCAGTTCTTC. Translating it yields CASSVVAGGPPYEQFF.